What follows describes a single TCR beta chain. What it binds is not known. The germline V gene has CDR1 MDHEN and CDR2 SYDVKM. The V and J ends lost 4 bases and 7 bases, in that order; junction bases with no gene match: 6. CDR3 length equals 14 residues. The record originates from a study of cytomegalovirus exposure and HLA in healthy donors. Primers for the PCR totalled 60 Vbeta and 13 Jbeta. Some clones are missing from TCRdb's copy, which holds only in-frame ones; the method was immunoSEQ multiplex PCR. The data contain over 150,000 clones, roughly four fifths of them singletons. The study's findings and limits: Listed as cytomegalovirus-associated were 150 or so TCR beta chains. In a later analysis, around 18,000 TCR beta sequences were associated with HLA alleles at 0.05 false discovery rate. The study dropped some indistinguishable V segments, TRBV6-2 and TRBV6-3 among them.

The sequenced sample was PBMCs. This sequence joins TRBV28 and TRBJ1-5, with 8 bases aligning to TRBD1. This TCR derives from a male donor in good health and CMV-seronegative. CDR3 loop: CASSWTGLRQPQHF. CDR3 nucleotide sequence: TGTGCCAGCAGTTGGACAGGGCTTCGGCAGCCCCAGCATTTT.